The rows below give T cell receptor beta chains drawn from one sample of a study of cytomegalovirus exposure and HLA in healthy donors. This table comes from immunoSEQ multiplex PCR, and its TCRdb copy is limited to in-frame clones, with some not included. The table records about 130,000 clones, about 85% of them present only once. Material for sequencing was PBMCs. Source of these receptors: a woman under 40 in good health and CMV-seropositive. CDR3s include the opening cysteine and the closing phenylalanine or tryptophan. D genes are given only for firm matches. Expanded clones get a size class; other rows say once, few or many, or leave the size out.

clone_size,v_call,d_call,j_call,cdr3_aa,cdr3_nt
-,TRBV7-9,-,TRBJ1-1,CASSPGPEAFF,TGTGCCAGCAGCCCAGGGCCTGAAGCTTTCTTT
few,TRBV10-3,-,TRBJ1-5,CAISERGDQPQHF,TGTGCCATCAGTGAAAGGGGTGATCAGCCCCAGCATTTT
few,TRBV30,TRBD1,TRBJ1-4,CAWSGLTGNEKLFF,TGTGCCTGGAGTGGACTGACAGGGAATGAAAAACTGTTTTTT
-,TRBV19,TRBD1,TRBJ1-5,CASSHRQGDQPQHF,TGTGCCAGTAGCCATAGACAGGGGGATCAGCCCCAGCATTTT
-,TRBV28,-,TRBJ1-1,CAIRLDTEAFF,TGTGCCATTCGACTTGATACTGAAGCTTTCTTT
-,TRBV30,-,TRBJ2-3,CAWSGGGGGADTQYF,TGTGCCTGGAGTGGTGGGGGCGGGGGAGCAGATACGCAGTATTTT
-,TRBV12-2,-,TRBJ2-5,CASRLRGETQYF,TGTGCAAGTCGCTTAAGGGGAGAGACCCAGTACTTC
-,TRBV11-2,-,TRBJ1-1,CASRWSDSLPEAFF,TGTGCCAGCAGGTGGAGTGACAGTCTTCCCGAAGCTTTCTTT
-,TRBV10-3,-,TRBJ1-1,CATTDRMNTEAFF,TGTGCCACTACGGACAGAATGAACACTGAAGCTTTCTTT
-,TRBV30,TRBD1,TRBJ1-1,CAWRPPDRENLAFF,TGTGCCTGGAGACCACCCGACAGGGAGAATCTGGCTTTCTTT
-,TRBV6-1,-,TRBJ1-6,CASSESGQGNSPLHF,TGTGCCAGCAGTGAAAGTGGGCAGGGGAATTCACCCCTCCACTTT
-,TRBV5-1,-,TRBJ2-5,CASSPDSQETQYF,TGCGCCAGCAGCCCTGACAGCCAAGAGACCCAGTACTTC
-,TRBV6-5,-,TRBJ2-7,CASSPGGSYEQYF,TGTGCCAGCAGTCCAGGTGGAAGCTACGAGCAGTACTTC
-,TRBV2,TRBD1,TRBJ1-2,CASRYTGDGYTF,TGTGCCAGCAGGTACACAGGGGACGGCTACACCTTC
-,TRBV6-5,-,TRBJ1-1,CASSYTDRNTEAFF,TGTGCCAGCAGTTACACGGACAGGAACACTGAAGCTTTCTTT
-,TRBV27,-,TRBJ2-2,CASTNTGELFF,TGTGCCAGCACTAACACCGGGGAGCTGTTTTTT
-,TRBV7-8,TRBD1,TRBJ1-5,CASSLGPRTGNQPQHF,TGTGCCAGCAGCTTAGGCCCCCGGACAGGGAATCAGCCCCAGCATTTT
-,TRBV9,TRBD2,TRBJ2-5,CASSVGLAGFNPNF,TGTGCCAGCAGCGTGGGACTAGCGGGCTTTAACCCCAACTTC
once,TRBV2,TRBD2,TRBJ2-5,CASRLTSGGAGGYF,TGTGCCAGCAGGCTGACTAGCGGGGGGGCCGGTGGATACTTC
-,TRBV9,-,TRBJ2-2,CASSGSTARGTGELFF,TGTGCCAGCAGCGGATCGACAGCCAGGGGCACCGGGGAGCTGTTTTTT
-,TRBV2,-,TRBJ1-5,CASSEAPGTPNQPQHF,TGTGCCAGCAGTGAAGCGCCCGGGACACCTAATCAGCCCCAGCATTTT
-,TRBV6-5,TRBD2,TRBJ2-5,CASSYSTSRETQYF,TGTGCCAGCAGTTACTCGACTAGCCGAGAGACCCAGTACTTC
-,TRBV7-9,-,TRBJ1-1,CASSLPPGGGETEAFF,TGTGCCAGCAGCTTACCTCCTGGGGGGGGCGAGACTGAAGCTTTCTTT
-,TRBV5-1,TRBD2,TRBJ2-2,CASRRLAGVVGELFF,TGCGCCAGCAGGAGACTAGCGGGAGTGGTCGGGGAGCTGTTTTTT
once,TRBV28,TRBD1,TRBJ1-5,CASATGDGNQPQHF,TGTGCCAGCGCGACAGGGGACGGCAATCAGCCCCAGCATTTT
-,TRBV10-3,TRBD2,TRBJ2-2,CAISERWEGLTGELFF,TGTGCCATCAGTGAGAGGTGGGAGGGCCTCACCGGGGAGCTGTTTTTT